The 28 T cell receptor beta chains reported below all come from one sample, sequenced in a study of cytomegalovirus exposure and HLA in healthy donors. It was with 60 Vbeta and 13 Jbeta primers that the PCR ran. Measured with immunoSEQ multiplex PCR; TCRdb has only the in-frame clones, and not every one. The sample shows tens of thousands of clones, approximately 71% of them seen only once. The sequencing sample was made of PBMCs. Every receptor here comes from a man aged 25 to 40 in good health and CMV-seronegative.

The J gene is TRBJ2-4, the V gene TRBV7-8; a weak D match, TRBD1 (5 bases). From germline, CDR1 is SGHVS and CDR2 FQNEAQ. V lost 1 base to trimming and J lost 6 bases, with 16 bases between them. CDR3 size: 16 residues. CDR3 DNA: TGTGCCAGCAGCTTAGGAGTGGGGCAGAACGGAAACATTCAGTACTTC. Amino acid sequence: CASSLGVGQNGNIQYF.

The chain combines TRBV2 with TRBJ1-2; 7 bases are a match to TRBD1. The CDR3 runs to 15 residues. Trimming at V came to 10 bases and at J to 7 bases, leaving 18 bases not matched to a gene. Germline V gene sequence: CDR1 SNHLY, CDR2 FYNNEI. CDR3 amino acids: CATPATGIPFGGYTF. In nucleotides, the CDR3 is TGTGCCACTCCAGCGACAGGGATCCCTTTCGGTGGCTACACCTTC.

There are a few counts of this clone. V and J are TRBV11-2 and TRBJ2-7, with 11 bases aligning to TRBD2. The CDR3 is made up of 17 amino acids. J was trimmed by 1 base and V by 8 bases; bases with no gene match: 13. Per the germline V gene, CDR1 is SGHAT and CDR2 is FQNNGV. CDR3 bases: TGTGCCAGCGGACTATCTAGCGGGAGGCCTGGTTCCTACGAGCAGTACTTC. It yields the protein CASGLSSGRPGSYEQYF. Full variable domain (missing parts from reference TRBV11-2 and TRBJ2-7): EAGVAQSPRYKIIEKRQSVAFWCNPISGHATLYWYQQILGQGPKLLIQFQNNGVVDDSQLPKDRFSAERLKGVDSTLKIQPAKLEDSAVYLCASGLSSGRPGSYEQYFGPGTRLTVT.

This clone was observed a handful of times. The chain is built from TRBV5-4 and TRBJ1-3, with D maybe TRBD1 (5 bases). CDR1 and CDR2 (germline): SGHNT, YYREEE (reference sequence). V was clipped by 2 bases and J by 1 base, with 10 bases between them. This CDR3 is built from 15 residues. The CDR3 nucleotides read TGTGCCAGCAGCTTAGGGTACAGGTCTGGAAACACCATATATTTT. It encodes CASSLGYRSGNTIYF.

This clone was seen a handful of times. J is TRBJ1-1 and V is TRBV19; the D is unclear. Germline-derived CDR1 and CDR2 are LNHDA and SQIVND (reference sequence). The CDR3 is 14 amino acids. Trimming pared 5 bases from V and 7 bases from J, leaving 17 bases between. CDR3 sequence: CASSPRGGEVEAFF. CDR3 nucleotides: TGTGCCAGTAGTCCCCGAGGTGGGGAGGTTGAAGCTTTCTTT.

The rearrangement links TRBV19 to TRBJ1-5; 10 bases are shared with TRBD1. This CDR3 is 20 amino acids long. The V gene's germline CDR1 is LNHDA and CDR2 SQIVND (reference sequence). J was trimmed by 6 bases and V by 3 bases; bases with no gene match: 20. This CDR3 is CASSIRPGRDRGSLFQPQHF. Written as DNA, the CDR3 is TGTGCCAGTAGTATCCGACCCGGTCGGGACAGGGGATCGTTGTTTCAGCCCCAGCATTTT.

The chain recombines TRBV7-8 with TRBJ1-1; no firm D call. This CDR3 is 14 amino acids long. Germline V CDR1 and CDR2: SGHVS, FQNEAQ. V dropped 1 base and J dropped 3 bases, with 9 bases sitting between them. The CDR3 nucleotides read TGTGCCAGCAGCTTAGACTTCGGGGACACTGAAGCTTTCTTT. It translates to CASSLDFGDTEAFF.

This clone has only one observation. The CDR3 DNA reads TGTGCCAGCAGCTTGACAGGCCCATATGGCTACACCTTC. It encodes CASSLTGPYGYTF. The chain employs TRBV5-6 and TRBJ1-2; perhaps TRBD1 as D (5 bases). Trimming removed 1 base at V and 5 bases at J, with 9 bases between. CDR1 is SGHDT, CDR2 YYEEEE, per germline. The CDR3 totals 13 residues.

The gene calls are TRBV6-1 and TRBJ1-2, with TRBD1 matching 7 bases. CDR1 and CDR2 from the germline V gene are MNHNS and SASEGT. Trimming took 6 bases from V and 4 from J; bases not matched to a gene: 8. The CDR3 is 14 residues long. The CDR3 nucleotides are TGTGCCAGCAGAGAACAGGGGTTTTCCTATGGCTACACCTTC. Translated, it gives CASREQGFSYGYTF.

This CDR3 is CASSTGSYEQYF. The CDR3 DNA follows: TGTGCCAGCAGCACAGGGTCCTACGAGCAGTACTTC. The chain couples TRBV21-1 to TRBJ2-7; the table assigns TRBD1, which was not confirmed against the DNA. TRBV21-1 has pseudogene status. The CDR3 contains 12 residues.

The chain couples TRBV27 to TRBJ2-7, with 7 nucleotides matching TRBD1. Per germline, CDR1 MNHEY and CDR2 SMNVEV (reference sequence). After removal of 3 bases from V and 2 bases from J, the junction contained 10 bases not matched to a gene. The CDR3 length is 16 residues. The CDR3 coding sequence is TGTGCCAGCAGTTTGAGTGGACAGGCTTTTACCTACGAGCAGTACTTC. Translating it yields CASSLSGQAFTYEQYF.

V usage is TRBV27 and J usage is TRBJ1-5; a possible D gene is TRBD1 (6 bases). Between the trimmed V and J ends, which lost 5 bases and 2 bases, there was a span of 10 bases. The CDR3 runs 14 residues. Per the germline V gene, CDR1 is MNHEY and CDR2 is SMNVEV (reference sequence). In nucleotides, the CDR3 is TGTGCCAGCAGTACACAGGGAGGCAATCAGCCCCAGCATTTT. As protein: CASSTQGGNQPQHF.

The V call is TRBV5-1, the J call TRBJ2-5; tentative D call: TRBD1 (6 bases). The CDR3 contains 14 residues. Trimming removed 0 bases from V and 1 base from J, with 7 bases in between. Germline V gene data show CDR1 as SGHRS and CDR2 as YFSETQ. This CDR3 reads CASSLEQGQETQYF. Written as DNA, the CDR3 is TGCGCCAGCAGCTTGGAACAGGGCCAAGAGACCCAGTACTTC.

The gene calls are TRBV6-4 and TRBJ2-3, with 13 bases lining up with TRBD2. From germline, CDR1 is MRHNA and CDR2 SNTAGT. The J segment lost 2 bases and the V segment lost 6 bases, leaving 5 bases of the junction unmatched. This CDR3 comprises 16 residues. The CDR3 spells CASSRLAGGPTDTQYF. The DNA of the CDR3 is TGTGCCAGCAGCCGACTAGCGGGGGGCCCCACAGATACGCAGTATTTT.

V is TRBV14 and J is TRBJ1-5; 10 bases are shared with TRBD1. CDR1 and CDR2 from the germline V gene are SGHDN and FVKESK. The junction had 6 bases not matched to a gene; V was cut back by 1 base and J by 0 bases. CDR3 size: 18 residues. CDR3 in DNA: TGTGCCAGCAGCCAAGGACGGGACAGGGGCTATAGCAATCAGCCCCAGCATTTT. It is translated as CASSQGRDRGYSNQPQHF.

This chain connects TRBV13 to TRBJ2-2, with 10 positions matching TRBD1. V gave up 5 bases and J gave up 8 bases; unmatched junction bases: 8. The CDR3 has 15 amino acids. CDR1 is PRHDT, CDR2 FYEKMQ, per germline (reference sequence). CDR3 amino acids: CASSPWTGGGGELFF. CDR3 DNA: TGTGCCAGCAGCCCCTGGACAGGGGGTGGGGGGGAGCTGTTTTTT.

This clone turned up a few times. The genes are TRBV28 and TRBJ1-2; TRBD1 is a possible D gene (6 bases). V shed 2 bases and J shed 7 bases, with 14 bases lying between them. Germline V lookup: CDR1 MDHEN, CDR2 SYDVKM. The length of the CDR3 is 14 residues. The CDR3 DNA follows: TGTGCCAGCAGTTTACAGGACAGTTCAACTGGCTACACCTTC. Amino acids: CASSLQDSSTGYTF.

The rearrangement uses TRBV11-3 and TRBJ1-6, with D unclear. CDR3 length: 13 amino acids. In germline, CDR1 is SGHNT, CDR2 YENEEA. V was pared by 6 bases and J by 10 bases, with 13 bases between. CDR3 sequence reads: CASSRNSGSPLHF. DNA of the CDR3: TGTGCCAGCAGTCGAAACTCAGGATCACCCCTCCACTTT.

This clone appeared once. The CDR3 region has the DNA TGTGCCAGCAGCTTCACTAGCCCCTCCAATGAGCAGTTCTTC. This translates into CASSFTSPSNEQFF. This rearrangement joins TRBV7-9 to TRBJ2-1; TRBD2 is a possible D gene (6 bases). Looked up from germline, CDR1 is SEHNR and CDR2 is FQNEAQ (reference sequence). The CDR3 runs to 14 residues. V gave up 3 bases and J gave up 6 bases, with 12 bases separating them.

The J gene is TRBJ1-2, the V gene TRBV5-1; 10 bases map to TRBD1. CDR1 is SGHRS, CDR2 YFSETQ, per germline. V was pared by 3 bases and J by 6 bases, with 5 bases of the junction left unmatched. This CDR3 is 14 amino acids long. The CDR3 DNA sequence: TGCGCCAGCAGCTGGGGACAGGGGCTAGATGGCTACACCTTC. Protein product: CASSWGQGLDGYTF.

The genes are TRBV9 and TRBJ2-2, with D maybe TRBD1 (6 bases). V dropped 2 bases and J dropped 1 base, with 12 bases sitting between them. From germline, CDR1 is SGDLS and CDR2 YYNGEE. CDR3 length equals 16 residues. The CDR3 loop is CASSVFQGRNTGELFF. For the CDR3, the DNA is TGTGCCAGCAGCGTTTTCCAGGGGAGGAACACCGGGGAGCTGTTTTTT.

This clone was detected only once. CDR3 sequence (DNA): TGTGCCATCAGTGTTGAGTACGAGCAGTACTTC. Its translation is CAISVEYEQYF. The chain uses TRBV10-3 and TRBJ2-7; D not certain. The V end lost 4 bases, the J end lost 4 bases, and 5 bases lay between the germline ends. Germline values: CDR1 ENHRY, CDR2 SYGVKD. The CDR3 has 11 amino acids.

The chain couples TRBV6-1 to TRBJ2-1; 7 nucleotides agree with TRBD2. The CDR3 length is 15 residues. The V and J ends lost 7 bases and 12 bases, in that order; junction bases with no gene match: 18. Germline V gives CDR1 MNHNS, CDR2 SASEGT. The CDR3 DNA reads TGTGCCAGCAATCGACTGGGACCAGCGAGGGAGGGGCAGTTCTTC. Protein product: CASNRLGPAREGQFF.

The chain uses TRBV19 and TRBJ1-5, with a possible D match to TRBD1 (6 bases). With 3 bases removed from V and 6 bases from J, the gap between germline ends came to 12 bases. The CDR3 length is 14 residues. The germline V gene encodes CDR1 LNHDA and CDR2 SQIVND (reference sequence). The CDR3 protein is CASSITAGVQPQHF. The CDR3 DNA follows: TGTGCCAGTAGTATTACGGCAGGGGTTCAGCCCCAGCATTTT.

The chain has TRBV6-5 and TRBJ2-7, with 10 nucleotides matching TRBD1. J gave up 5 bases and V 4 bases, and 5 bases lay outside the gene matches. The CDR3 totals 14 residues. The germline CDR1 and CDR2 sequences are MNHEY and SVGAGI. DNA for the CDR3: TGTGCCAGCAGTTCCCGGGACAGGGGCAACGAGCAGTACTTC. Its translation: CASSSRDRGNEQYF.

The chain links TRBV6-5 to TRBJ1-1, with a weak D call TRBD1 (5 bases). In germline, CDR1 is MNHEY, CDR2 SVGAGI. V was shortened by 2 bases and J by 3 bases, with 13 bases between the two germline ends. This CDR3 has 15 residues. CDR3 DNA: TGTGCCAGCAGTTACAGTAGGGTAGGGGACACTGAAGCTTTCTTT. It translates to CASSYSRVGDTEAFF.

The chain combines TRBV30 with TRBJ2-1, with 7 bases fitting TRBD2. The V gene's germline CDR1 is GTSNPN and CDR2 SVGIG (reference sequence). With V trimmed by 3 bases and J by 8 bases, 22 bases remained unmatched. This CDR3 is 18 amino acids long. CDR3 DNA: TGTGCCTGGAGGCCTCTGGGGGGGAGGGACGCCACGGGCGATGAGCAGTTCTTC. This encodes CAWRPLGGRDATGDEQFF.

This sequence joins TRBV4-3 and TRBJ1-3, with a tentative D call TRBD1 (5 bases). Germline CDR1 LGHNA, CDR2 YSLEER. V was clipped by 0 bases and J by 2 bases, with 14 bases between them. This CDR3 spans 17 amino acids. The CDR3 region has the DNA TGCGCCAGCAGCCAAGATCCTACCCGGGGGACTGGAAACACCATATATTTT. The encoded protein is CASSQDPTRGTGNTIYF.